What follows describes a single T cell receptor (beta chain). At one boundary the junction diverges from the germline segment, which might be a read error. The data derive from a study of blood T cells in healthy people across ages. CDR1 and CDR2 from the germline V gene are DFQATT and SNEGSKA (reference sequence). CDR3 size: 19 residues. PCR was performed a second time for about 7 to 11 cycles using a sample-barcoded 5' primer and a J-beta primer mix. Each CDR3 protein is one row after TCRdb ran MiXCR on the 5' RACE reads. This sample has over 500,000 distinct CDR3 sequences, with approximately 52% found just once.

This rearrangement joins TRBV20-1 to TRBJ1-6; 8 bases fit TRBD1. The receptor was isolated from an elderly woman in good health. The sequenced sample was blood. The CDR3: CGARLRQGTRSSYNSPLHF. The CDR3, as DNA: TGCGGTGCTAGACTGAGACAGGGGACCCGTAGCTCCTATAATTCACCCCTCCACTTT.